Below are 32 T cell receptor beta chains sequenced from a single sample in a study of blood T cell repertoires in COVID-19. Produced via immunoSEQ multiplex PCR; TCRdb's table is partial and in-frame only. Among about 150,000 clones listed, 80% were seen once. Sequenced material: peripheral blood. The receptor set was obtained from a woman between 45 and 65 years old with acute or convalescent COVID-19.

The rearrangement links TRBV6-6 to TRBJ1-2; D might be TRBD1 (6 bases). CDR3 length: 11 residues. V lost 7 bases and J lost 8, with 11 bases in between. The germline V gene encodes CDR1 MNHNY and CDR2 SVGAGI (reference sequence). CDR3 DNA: TGTGCCAGCACAGGGGCTGGAGGCTACACCTTC. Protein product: CASTGAGGYTF.

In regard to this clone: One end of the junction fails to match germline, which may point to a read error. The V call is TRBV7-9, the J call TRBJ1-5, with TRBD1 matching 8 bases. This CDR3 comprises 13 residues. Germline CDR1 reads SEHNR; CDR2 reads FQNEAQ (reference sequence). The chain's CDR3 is CASSFSRDRRSPF. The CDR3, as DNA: TGTGCCAGCAGCTTCTCCCGGGACAGGAGAAGCCCTTTT.

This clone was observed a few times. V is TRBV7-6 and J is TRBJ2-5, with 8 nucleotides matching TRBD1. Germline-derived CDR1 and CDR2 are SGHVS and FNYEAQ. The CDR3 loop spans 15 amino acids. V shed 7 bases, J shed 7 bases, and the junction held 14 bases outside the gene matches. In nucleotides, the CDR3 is TGTGCCAGCACCCTGATACCGGGACAGGTTGGGACCCAGTACTTC. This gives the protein CASTLIPGQVGTQYF.

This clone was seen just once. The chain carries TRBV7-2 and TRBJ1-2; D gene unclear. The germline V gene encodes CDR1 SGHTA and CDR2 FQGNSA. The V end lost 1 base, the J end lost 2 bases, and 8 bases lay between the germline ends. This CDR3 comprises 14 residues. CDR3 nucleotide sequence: TGTGCCAGCAGCTTAGTCGGAGGGAACTATGGCTACACCTTC. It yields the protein CASSLVGGNYGYTF.

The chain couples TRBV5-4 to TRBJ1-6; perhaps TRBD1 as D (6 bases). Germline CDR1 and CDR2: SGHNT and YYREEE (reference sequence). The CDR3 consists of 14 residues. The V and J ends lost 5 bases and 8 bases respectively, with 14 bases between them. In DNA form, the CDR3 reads TGTGCCAGCAGTGGGGGCCAGAGGGATTCACCCCTCCACTTT. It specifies CASSGGQRDSPLHF.

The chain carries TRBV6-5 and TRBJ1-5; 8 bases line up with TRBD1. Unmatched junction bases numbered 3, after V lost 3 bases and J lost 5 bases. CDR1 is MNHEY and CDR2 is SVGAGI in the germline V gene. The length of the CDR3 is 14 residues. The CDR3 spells CASSYQGADQPQHF. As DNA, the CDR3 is TGTGCCAGCAGTTATCAGGGGGCCGATCAGCCCCAGCATTTT.

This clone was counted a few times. The CDR3 here is CASSYQGHTDTQYF. DNA of the CDR3: TGTGCCAGCAGTTACCAGGGACACACAGATACGCAGTATTTT. The chain joins TRBV6-6 to TRBJ2-3; D might be TRBD1 (6 bases). The CDR3 covers 14 residues. The V end was cut by 2 bases, the J end by 2 bases, with 8 bases between. Germline CDR1 and CDR2: MNHNY and SVGAGI (reference sequence).

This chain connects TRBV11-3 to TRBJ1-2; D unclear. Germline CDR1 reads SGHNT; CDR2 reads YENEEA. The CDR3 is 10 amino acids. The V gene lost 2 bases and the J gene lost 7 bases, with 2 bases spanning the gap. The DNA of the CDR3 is TGTGCCAGCAGCTTACTTGGCTACACCTTC. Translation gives CASSLLGYTF.

The CDR3 sequence is CASSKTGLSGELFF. The CDR3 nucleotides read TGTGCCAGCAGCAAGACAGGGTTGTCCGGGGAGCTGTTTTTT. The gene calls are TRBV25-1 and TRBJ2-2; 7 bases agree with TRBD1. Germline V gene lookup returns CDR1 MGHDK and CDR2 SYGVNS. Trimming removed 6 bases from V and 6 bases from J; junction bases left unmatched: 7. The CDR3 has 14 amino acids.

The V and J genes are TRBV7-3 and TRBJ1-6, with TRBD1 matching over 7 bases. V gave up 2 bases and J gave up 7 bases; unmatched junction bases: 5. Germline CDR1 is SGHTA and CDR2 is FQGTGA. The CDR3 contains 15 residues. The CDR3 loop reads CASSLLPGGNSPLHF. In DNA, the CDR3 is TGTGCCAGCAGCTTACTTCCAGGGGGGAATTCACCCCTCCACTTT.

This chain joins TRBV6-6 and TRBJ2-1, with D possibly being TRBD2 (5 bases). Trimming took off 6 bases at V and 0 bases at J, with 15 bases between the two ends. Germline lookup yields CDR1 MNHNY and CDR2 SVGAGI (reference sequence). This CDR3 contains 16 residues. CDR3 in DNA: TGTGCCAGCAGCTTAGGACTGTTCGGCTCCTACAATGAGCAGTTCTTC. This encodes CASSLGLFGSYNEQFF.

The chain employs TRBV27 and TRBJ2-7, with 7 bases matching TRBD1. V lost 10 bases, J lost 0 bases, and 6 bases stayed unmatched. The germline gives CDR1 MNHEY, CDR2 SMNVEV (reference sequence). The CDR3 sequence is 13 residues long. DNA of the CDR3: TGTGCCACCTCGACAGGGCTCTCCTACGAGCAGTACTTC. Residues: CATSTGLSYEQYF.

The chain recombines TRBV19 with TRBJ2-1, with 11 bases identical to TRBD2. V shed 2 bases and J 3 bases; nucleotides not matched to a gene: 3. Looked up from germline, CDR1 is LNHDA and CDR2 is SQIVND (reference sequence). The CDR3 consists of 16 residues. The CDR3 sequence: CASSILAGGVYNEQFF. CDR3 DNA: TGTGCCAGTAGTATACTAGCGGGGGGCGTCTACAATGAGCAGTTCTTC. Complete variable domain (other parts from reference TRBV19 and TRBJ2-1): DGGITQSPKYLFRKEGQNVTLSCEQNLNHDAMYWYRQDPGQGLRLIYYSQIVNDFQKGDIAEGYSVSREKKESFPLTVTSAQKNPTAFYLCASSILAGGVYNEQFFGPGTRLTVL.

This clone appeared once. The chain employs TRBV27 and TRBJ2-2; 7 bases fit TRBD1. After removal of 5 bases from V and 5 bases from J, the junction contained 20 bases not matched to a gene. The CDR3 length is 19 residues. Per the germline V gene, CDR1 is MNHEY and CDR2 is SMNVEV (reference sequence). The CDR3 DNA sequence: TGTGCCAGCAGTCCTCCCATTGGTGGGACAGTCATTCGAACCGGGGAGCTGTTTTTT. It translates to CASSPPIGGTVIRTGELFF.

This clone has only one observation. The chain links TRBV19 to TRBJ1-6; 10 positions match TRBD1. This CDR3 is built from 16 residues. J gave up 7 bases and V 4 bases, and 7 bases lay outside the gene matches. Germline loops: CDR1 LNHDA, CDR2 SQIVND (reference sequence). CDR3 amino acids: CASSRGTGVRNSPLHF. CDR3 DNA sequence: TGTGCCAGTAGTAGGGGGACAGGGGTGAGAAATTCACCCCTCCACTTT.

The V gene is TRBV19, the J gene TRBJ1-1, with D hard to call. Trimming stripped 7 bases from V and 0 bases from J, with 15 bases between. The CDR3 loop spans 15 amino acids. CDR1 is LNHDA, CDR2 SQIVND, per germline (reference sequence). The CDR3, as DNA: TGTGCCAGTACCGAAACCCCGGGAATGAACACTGAAGCTTTCTTT. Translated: CASTETPGMNTEAFF.

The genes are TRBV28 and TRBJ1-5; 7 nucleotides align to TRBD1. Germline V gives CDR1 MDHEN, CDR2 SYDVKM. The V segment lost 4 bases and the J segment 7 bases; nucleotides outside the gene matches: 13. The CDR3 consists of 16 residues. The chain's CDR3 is CASSSATGVGAQPQHF. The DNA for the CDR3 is TGTGCCAGCAGTTCCGCCACAGGGGTTGGAGCGCAGCCCCAGCATTTT.

The CDR3 is CSARTNDEQYF. The DNA for the CDR3 is TGCAGTGCCCGTACTAACGACGAGCAGTACTTC. This sequence joins TRBV20-1 and TRBJ2-7; D is uncertain. Germline CDR1 is DFQATT and CDR2 is SNEGSKA (reference sequence). The CDR3 runs to 11 residues. The V gene lost 6 bases and the J gene lost 5 bases, with 11 bases spanning the gap.

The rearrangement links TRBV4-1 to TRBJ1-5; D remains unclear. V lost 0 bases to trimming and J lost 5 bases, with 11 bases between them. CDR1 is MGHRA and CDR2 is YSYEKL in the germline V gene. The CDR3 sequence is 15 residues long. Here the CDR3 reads CASSQDQQFHQPQHF. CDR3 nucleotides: TGCGCCAGCAGCCAAGATCAACAGTTTCATCAGCCCCAGCATTTT.

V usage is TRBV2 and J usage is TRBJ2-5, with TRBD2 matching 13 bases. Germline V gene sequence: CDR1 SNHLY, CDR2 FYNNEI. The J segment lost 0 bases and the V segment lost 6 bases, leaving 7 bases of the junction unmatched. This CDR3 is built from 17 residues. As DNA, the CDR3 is TGTGCCAGCAGCGACCCGGGGACTAGCGGGGACCAAGAGACCCAGTACTTC. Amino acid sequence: CASSDPGTSGDQETQYF.

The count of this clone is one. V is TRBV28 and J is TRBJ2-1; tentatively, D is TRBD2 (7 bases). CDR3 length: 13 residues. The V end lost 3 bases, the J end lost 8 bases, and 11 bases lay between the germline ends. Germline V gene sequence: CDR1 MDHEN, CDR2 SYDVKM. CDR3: CASSFGGGDEQFF. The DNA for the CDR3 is TGTGCCAGCAGTTTTGGGGGGGGCGATGAGCAGTTCTTC.

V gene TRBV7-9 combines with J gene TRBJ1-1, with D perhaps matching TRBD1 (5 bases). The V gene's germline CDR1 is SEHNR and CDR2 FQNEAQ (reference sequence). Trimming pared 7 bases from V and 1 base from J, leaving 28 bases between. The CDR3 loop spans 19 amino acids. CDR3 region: CASITGGIGVGARNTEAFF. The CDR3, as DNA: TGTGCCAGCATTACCGGGGGGATTGGAGTGGGTGCAAGGAACACTGAAGCTTTCTTT.

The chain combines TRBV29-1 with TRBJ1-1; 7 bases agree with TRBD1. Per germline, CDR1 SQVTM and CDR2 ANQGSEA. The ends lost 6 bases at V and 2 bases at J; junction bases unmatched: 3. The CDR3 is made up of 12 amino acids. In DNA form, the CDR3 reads TGCAGCGTGCGACAGGGTAACACTGAAGCTTTCTTT. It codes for CSVRQGNTEAFF.

The CDR3 nucleotides read TGTGCCAGCAGCCACTTAGAGACCCAGTACTTC. It translates to CASSHLETQYF. The chain is built from TRBV7-2 and TRBJ2-5; D uncertain. V lost 5 bases to trimming and J lost 4 bases, with 5 bases between them. CDR3 length equals 11 residues. Germline V gene lookup returns CDR1 SGHTA and CDR2 FQGNSA.

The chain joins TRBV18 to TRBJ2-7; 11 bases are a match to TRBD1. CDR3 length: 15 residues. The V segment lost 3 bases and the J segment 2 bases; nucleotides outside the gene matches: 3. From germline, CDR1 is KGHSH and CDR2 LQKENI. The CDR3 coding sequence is TGTGCCAGCTCACCCGGACAGGGGGCAACCTACGAGCAGTACTTC. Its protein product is CASSPGQGATYEQYF.

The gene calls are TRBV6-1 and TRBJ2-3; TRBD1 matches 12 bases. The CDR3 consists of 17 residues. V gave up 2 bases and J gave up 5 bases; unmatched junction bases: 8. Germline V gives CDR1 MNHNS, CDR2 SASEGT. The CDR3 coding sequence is TGTGCCAGCAGTGAAATGTTAGGGGACAGGGGGCAAGATACGCAGTATTTT. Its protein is CASSEMLGDRGQDTQYF.

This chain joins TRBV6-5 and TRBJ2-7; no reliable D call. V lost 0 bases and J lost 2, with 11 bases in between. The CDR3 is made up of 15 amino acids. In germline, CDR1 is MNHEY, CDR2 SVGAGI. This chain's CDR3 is CASSYSRSGTYEQYF. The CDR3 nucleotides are TGTGCCAGCAGTTACTCGAGGTCTGGCACCTACGAGCAGTACTTC.

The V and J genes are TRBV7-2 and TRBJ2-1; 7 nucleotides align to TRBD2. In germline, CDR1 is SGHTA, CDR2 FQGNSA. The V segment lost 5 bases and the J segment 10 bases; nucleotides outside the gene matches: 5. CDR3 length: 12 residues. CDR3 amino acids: CASSREASEQFF. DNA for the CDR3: TGTGCCAGCAGCCGGGAGGCGAGCGAGCAGTTCTTC.

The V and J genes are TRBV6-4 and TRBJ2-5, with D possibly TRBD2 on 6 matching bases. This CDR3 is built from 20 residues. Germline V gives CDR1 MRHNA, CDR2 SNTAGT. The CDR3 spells CTKLGRFWRVGGLNQETQYF. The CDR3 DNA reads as TGTACAAAGCTGGGGCGGTTTTGGAGGGTGGGAGGTTTGAACCAAGAGACCCAGTACTTC.

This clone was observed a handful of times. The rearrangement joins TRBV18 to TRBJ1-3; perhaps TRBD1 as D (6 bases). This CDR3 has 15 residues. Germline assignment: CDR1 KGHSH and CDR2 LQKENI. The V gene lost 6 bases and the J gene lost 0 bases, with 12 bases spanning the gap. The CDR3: CASSSGGLSGNTIYF. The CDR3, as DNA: TGTGCCAGCTCGAGTGGGGGCCTCTCTGGAAACACCATATATTTT.

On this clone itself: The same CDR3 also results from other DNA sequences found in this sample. The CDR3 region is CASSLQGGYGYTF. The CDR3 DNA sequence: TGTGCCAGCAGCTTACAGGGGGGCTATGGCTACACCTTC. This chain connects TRBV7-3 to TRBJ1-2; TRBD1 matches 7 bases. Germline CDR1 and CDR2: SGHTA and FQGTGA. The CDR3 contains 13 residues. The ends lost 2 bases at V and 4 bases at J; junction bases unmatched: 1.

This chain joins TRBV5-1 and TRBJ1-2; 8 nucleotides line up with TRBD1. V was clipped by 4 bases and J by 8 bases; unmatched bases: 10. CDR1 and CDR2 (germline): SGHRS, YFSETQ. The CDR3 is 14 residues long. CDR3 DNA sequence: TGCGCCAGCAGCCCGGACAGGGAATCAGGAGGCTACACCTTC. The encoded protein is CASSPDRESGGYTF.